This T cell receptor beta chain is from a study of cytotoxic CD8 clonotypes in ibrutinib-treated CLL. Whole-study results and caveats: For progressing versus sustained-remission patients, sampling times were not the same. Rare overall, public clonotypes shrank or held steady under therapy.

Repertoires were generated with immunoSEQ multiplex PCR, while TCRdb's copy carries only in-frame clones and drops some. The sample holds approximately 100,000 clones; approximately 80% are singletons and the top ten take approximately 23%. On this clone: Its antigen is undetermined.

CDR1 and CDR2 (germline): MDHEN, SYDVKM. Trimming removed 9 bases from V and 5 bases from J; junction bases left unmatched: 5. The CDR3 has 12 residues. The input for sequencing was PBMCs, taken after 24 months of ibrutinib treatment. The chain combines TRBV28 with TRBJ2-7; the match to TRBD1 covers 9 bases. The clonotype was recovered from a human donor with chronic lymphocytic leukemia. The CDR3 spells CASRTGVHEQYF. CDR3 nucleotide sequence: TGTGCCAGTCGGACAGGGGTTCACGAGCAGTACTTC.